A single sample is the source of the 21 T cell receptor beta chains below, sequenced in a study of cytomegalovirus exposure and HLA in healthy donors. This PCR relied on a set of 60 Vbeta primers and 13 Jbeta primers. This table comes from immunoSEQ multiplex PCR, and its TCRdb copy is limited to in-frame clones, with some not included. Altogether about 160,000 clones are present, around three quarters being singletons, with the ten largest covering approximately 7.1%. Sequencing used PBMCs. The receptor source for this set is a man in his forties or fifties in good health and CMV-seropositive.

The chain combines TRBV4-3 with TRBJ2-7; 8 nucleotides align to TRBD2. V lost 5 bases to trimming and J lost 1 base; unmatched junction nucleotides: 13. The length of the CDR3 is 17 residues. Germline lookup yields CDR1 LGHNA and CDR2 YSLEER. CDR3: CASSERAGGRRSYEQYF. The DNA of the CDR3 is TGCGCCAGCAGCGAAAGGGCGGGGGGCAGGAGATCCTACGAGCAGTACTTC.

The chain carries TRBV7-9 and TRBJ2-2, with D perhaps TRBD1 (6 bases). The germline V gene encodes CDR1 SEHNR and CDR2 FQNEAQ (reference sequence). Deletions cut 6 bases from V and 7 bases from J, with 21 bases between. There are 16 residues in the CDR3. CDR3 amino acids: CASSWLGGSTRGELFF. Written as DNA, the CDR3 is TGTGCCAGCAGTTGGCTAGGGGGTTCGACTCGCGGGGAGCTGTTTTTT.

The chain couples TRBV11-3 to TRBJ1-5; D is unclear. This CDR3 contains 16 residues. Germline V gene lookup returns CDR1 SGHNT and CDR2 YENEEA. The ends were cut back, 5 bases at V and 0 bases at J, with 14 bases in the middle. The CDR3 nucleotides read TGTGCCAGCAGCGTATCCCCCAACTATAGCAATCAGCCCCAGCATTTT. Protein product: CASSVSPNYSNQPQHF.

Points on this clone: The same CDR3 also results from other DNA sequences found in this sample. The CDR3, as DNA: TGTGCCTGGAACCGGGACAGGGATGGCTACACCTTC. Amino acid sequence: CAWNRDRDGYTF. The rearrangement links TRBV30 to TRBJ1-2, with 9 bases lining up with TRBD1. The V gene's germline CDR1 is GTSNPN and CDR2 SVGIG (reference sequence). The V and J ends lost 4 bases and 6 bases, in that order; junction bases with no gene match: 3. The CDR3 consists of 12 residues.

The chain uses TRBV11-2 and TRBJ1-1; 10 nucleotides agree with TRBD1. Germline trimming cut 5 bases from V and 6 bases from J; bases unmatched to any gene: 3. The CDR3 has 13 amino acids. Germline V gene sequence: CDR1 SGHAT, CDR2 FQNNGV. The CDR3 nucleotides are TGTGCCAGCAGCGCGGACAGGGGGTCTGAAGCTTTCTTT. It codes for CASSADRGSEAFF.

This clone has more than one count but fewer than ten. The chain joins TRBV7-9 to TRBJ2-7, with D perhaps TRBD2 (6 bases). Germline V gives CDR1 SEHNR, CDR2 FQNEAQ (reference sequence). The CDR3 extends over 14 amino acids. Trimming left V 3 bases short and J 3 bases short, with 12 bases between. The CDR3 nucleotides read TGTGCCAGCAGCTTGGGGGGTTATTACTACGAGCAGTACTTC. This codes for CASSLGGYYYEQYF. Drawing the rest from reference TRBV7-9 and TRBJ2-7, the complete variable domain is DTGVSQNPRHKITKRGQNVTFRCDPISEHNRLYWYRQTLGQGPEFLTYFQNEAQLEKSRLLSDRFSAERPKGSFSTLEIQRTEQGDSAMYLCASSLGGYYYEQYFGPGTRLTVT.

The CDR3 region is CAISDSDRGNQPQHF. The CDR3 region has the DNA TGTGCCATCAGTGACTCCGACAGGGGGAATCAGCCCCAGCATTTT. The gene calls are TRBV10-3 and TRBJ1-5, with 9 bases lining up with TRBD1. The J segment lost 4 bases and the V segment lost 3 bases, leaving 4 bases of the junction unmatched. Per germline, CDR1 ENHRY and CDR2 SYGVKD. CDR3 length equals 15 residues.

The chain carries TRBV6-1 and TRBJ1-2; D ambiguous. The CDR3 sequence is 11 residues long. V was trimmed by 7 bases and J by 9 bases, leaving 12 bases between them. The germline V gene has CDR1 MNHNS and CDR2 SASEGT. The CDR3 protein is CASTPGERYTF. The CDR3 DNA is TGTGCCAGCACCCCCGGGGAGCGCTACACCTTC.

V usage is TRBV29-1 and J usage is TRBJ1-1; D ambiguous. V was pared by 5 bases and J by 5 bases, with 9 bases between. The germline V gene encodes CDR1 SQVTM and CDR2 ANQGSEA. This CDR3 region has 11 residues. The chain's CDR3 is CSVTGRTEAFF. CDR3 DNA: TGCAGCGTTACTGGGAGAACTGAAGCTTTCTTT.

The genes are TRBV6-5 and TRBJ1-1; D call uncertain. Per the germline V gene, CDR1 is MNHEY and CDR2 is SVGAGI. Trimming removed 7 bases from V and 3 bases from J, with 15 bases in between. The CDR3 spans 14 residues. CDR3 in amino acids: CASTLAGGDTEAFF. Written as DNA, the CDR3 is TGTGCCAGCACGCTCGCGGGCGGTGACACTGAAGCTTTCTTT.

The chain uses TRBV13 and TRBJ1-6; a weak D match, TRBD1 (5 bases). Between the trimmed V and J ends, which lost 4 bases and 10 bases, there was a span of 17 bases. CDR1 and CDR2 (germline): PRHDT, FYEKMQ (reference sequence). This CDR3 is 15 amino acids long. The CDR3 DNA reads TGTGCCAGCAGCTCATACCGACAGACCCGGTCACCCCTCCACTTT. It translates to CASSSYRQTRSPLHF. Complete variable domain (other parts from reference TRBV13 and TRBJ1-6): AAGVIQSPRHLIKEKRETATLKCYPIPRHDTVYWYQQGPGQDPQFLISFYEKMQSDKGSIPDRFSAQQFSDYHSELNMSSLELGDSALYFCASSSYRQTRSPLHFGNGTRLTVT.

The rearrangement joins TRBV18 to TRBJ2-5; D might be TRBD2 (6 bases). Trimming removed 6 bases from V and 2 bases from J, with 13 bases in between. CDR1 is KGHSH, CDR2 LQKENI, per germline. The CDR3 contains 14 residues. CDR3 nucleotide sequence: TGTGCCAGCTCCCCGTCGGGAGTTCAAGAGACCCAGTACTTC. Residues: CASSPSGVQETQYF.

This clone was seen ten or more times. V is TRBV6-6 and J is TRBJ1-3, with a weak D call TRBD1 (5 bases). The CDR3 runs to 13 residues. The germline V gene encodes CDR1 MNHNY and CDR2 SVGAGI (reference sequence). V was shortened by 7 bases and J by 2 bases, with 9 bases between the two germline ends. CDR3: CASTKGTGNTIYF. CDR3 sequence (DNA): TGTGCCAGCACGAAGGGGACTGGAAACACCATATATTTT.

This clone has just a few counts. V is TRBV5-1 and J is TRBJ2-1; unclear D gene. This CDR3 is built from 14 residues. Germline CDR1 and CDR2: SGHRS and YFSETQ. Trimming removed 5 bases at V and 0 bases at J, with 9 bases between. CDR3 in amino acids: CASSGPSSYNEQFF. The CDR3 DNA reads as TGCGCCAGCAGTGGGCCGAGCTCCTACAATGAGCAGTTCTTC. Using reference TRBV5-1 and TRBJ2-1 for the parts outside the CDR3, the full variable domain is KAGVTQTPRYLIKTRGQQVTLSCSPISGHRSVSWYQQTPGQGLQFLFEYFSETQRNKGNFPGRFSGRQFSNSRSEMNVSTLELGDSALYLCASSGPSSYNEQFFGPGTRLTVL.

Details on this clone: One end of the junction varies from germline; a read error may be responsible. This rearrangement joins TRBV6-6 to TRBJ2-2; D may be TRBD2 (6 bases). Germline V gives CDR1 MNHNY, CDR2 SVGAGI (reference sequence). The CDR3 runs 16 residues. The DNA for the CDR3 is TGTGCCAGCAGTTCCAACCCCAGTCAGATCACCGGGGGGCTGTTTTTT. It translates to CASSSNPSQITGGLFF.

Here the CDR3 reads CASSYSPGAPNYGYTF. The DNA for the CDR3 is TGTGCCAGCAGTTACTCTCCAGGGGCTCCCAACTATGGCTACACCTTC. The rearrangement links TRBV6-5 to TRBJ1-2; a possible D gene is TRBD1 (6 bases). Germline values: CDR1 MNHEY, CDR2 SVGAGI. V lost 0 bases to trimming and J lost 2 bases, with 13 bases between them. The CDR3 totals 16 residues.

The chain links TRBV6-1 to TRBJ2-2, with D hard to call. Germline V lookup: CDR1 MNHNS, CDR2 SASEGT. This CDR3 spans 13 amino acids. The germline V and J ends were trimmed by 3 bases and 8 bases, with 10 bases remaining between them. CDR3 in DNA: TGTGCCAGCAGTGACCTCCAGAGGGGGGAGCTGTTTTTT. This translates into CASSDLQRGELFF.

The CDR3 here is CASMGGTATNEKLFF. In nucleotides, the CDR3 is TGTGCCAGCATGGGAGGGACGGCAACTAATGAAAAACTGTTTTTT. The chain is built from TRBV4-2 and TRBJ1-4, with D perhaps matching TRBD1 (5 bases). The CDR3 sequence is 15 residues long. The germline CDR1 and CDR2 sequences are LGHNA and YNFKEQ. Trimming pared 7 bases from V and 0 bases from J, leaving 12 bases between.

The chain links TRBV11-2 to TRBJ2-2, with D maybe TRBD2 (7 bases). Germline loops: CDR1 SGHAT, CDR2 FQNNGV. V was cut by 5 bases and J by 3 bases, with 13 bases left in between. This CDR3 spans 15 amino acids. In DNA, the CDR3 is TGTGCCAGCAGCGGGAGGGGGGCGGACACCGGGGAGCTGTTTTTT. It specifies CASSGRGADTGELFF.

In DNA, the CDR3 is TGTGCCAGCAGCACCAACAGGGGGCCGAAGACCCAGTACTTC. Residues: CASSTNRGPKTQYF. The chain uses TRBV5-4 and TRBJ2-5; 9 positions agree with TRBD1. There are 14 residues in the CDR3. The V gene end was trimmed by 4 bases and the J gene end by 6 bases; junction bases not matched to a gene: 7. From germline, CDR1 is SGHNT and CDR2 YYREEE (reference sequence). Looking up the rest from reference TRBV5-4 and TRBJ2-5 gives the full variable domain: ETGVTQSPTHLIKTRGQQVTLRCSSQSGHNTVSWYQQALGQGPQFIFQYYREEENGRGNFPPRFSGLQFPNYSSELNVNALELDDSALYLCASSTNRGPKTQYFGPGTRLLVL.

The rearrangement joins TRBV4-3 to TRBJ2-3, with TRBD2 identical over 9 bases. The CDR3 extends over 17 amino acids. Germline assignment: CDR1 LGHNA and CDR2 YSLEER. Trimming at V came to 0 bases and at J to 3 bases, leaving 7 bases not matched to a gene. The CDR3 spells CASSQDVAGASTDTQYF. CDR3 coding DNA: TGCGCCAGCAGCCAAGACGTAGCGGGGGCTTCAACAGATACGCAGTATTTT.